Each of the 18 T cell receptor beta chains below was sequenced from the same sample in a study of T-cell memory formation after mild COVID-19. TCRdb reprocessed the 5' RACE reads with MiXCR, giving one entry per CDR3 protein. The sample consists of about 270,000 distinct CDR3 sequences, roughly 15% of them appearing once. The sample comprised PBMCs or a T cell subset sorted from them (not recorded which). All receptors derive from a man between 18 and 29 years old who had mild COVID-19 (a few samples of this study predate the infection). Cell type and time point are not known.

This clonotype was counted a few times. For the CDR3, the DNA is TGTGCCAGCACCCTAAAGGGGCTAGTTTATGAGCAGTTCTTC. Its protein product is CASTLKGLVYEQFF. The V call is TRBV7-2, the J call TRBJ2-1; D is possibly TRBD1 (5 bases). The CDR3 is 14 amino acids. The germline V and J ends were trimmed by 7 bases and 8 bases, with 18 bases remaining between them. Germline V gene data show CDR1 as SGHTA and CDR2 as FQGNSA.

There are many counts of this clonotype. The V gene is TRBV7-8, the J gene TRBJ2-2; TRBD2 aligns across 10 bases. The germline V gene has CDR1 SGHVS and CDR2 FQNEAQ. The CDR3 contains 15 residues. V shed 2 bases, J shed 5 bases, and the junction held 2 bases outside the gene matches. CDR3 protein: CASSLPSGGTGELFF. CDR3 sequence (DNA): TGTGCCAGCAGCTTACCTAGCGGGGGTACCGGGGAGCTGTTTTTT.

The gene calls are TRBV28 and TRBJ2-1; possible D gene TRBD1, 6 bases. With 4 bases removed from V and 4 bases from J, the gap between germline ends came to 14 bases. The CDR3 extends over 15 amino acids. Looked up from germline, CDR1 is MDHEN and CDR2 is SYDVKM. The DNA of the CDR3 is TGTGCCAGCAGTTCAACCGGAACAGGGTACAATGAGCAGTTCTTC. This codes for CASSSTGTGYNEQFF.

In this sample, this clonotype turned up a few times. The CDR3 sequence: CSAPSGAGYTEAFF. DNA for the CDR3: TGCAGTGCTCCCTCCGGGGCGGGTTACACTGAAGCTTTCTTT. This rearrangement joins TRBV20-1 to TRBJ1-1; tentative D call: TRBD1 (5 bases). Trimming took off 5 bases at V and 3 bases at J, with 16 bases between the two ends. The length of the CDR3 is 14 residues. CDR1 is DFQATT, CDR2 SNEGSKA, per germline (reference sequence).

In nucleotides, the CDR3 is TGTGCCAGCAGCGACAGGGTATACACCGGGGAGCTGTTTTTT. This codes for CASSDRVYTGELFF. V and J are TRBV12-3 or TRBV12-4 and TRBJ2-2; 7 bases agree with TRBD1. Trimming removed 6 bases from V and 3 bases from J; junction bases left unmatched: 4. This CDR3 contains 14 residues.

The chain combines TRBV12-3 or TRBV12-4 with TRBJ2-2; TRBD2 matches at 8 bases. The CDR3 runs to 16 residues. V shed 8 bases, J shed 3 bases, and the junction held 11 bases outside the gene matches. The CDR3 region is CASVLGRGAHTGELFF. The CDR3 bases are TGTGCCAGCGTCTTGGGGCGGGGGGCCCACACCGGGGAGCTGTTTTTT.

This clonotype has more than one count but fewer than ten. V gene TRBV6-4 combines with J gene TRBJ2-5, with TRBD2 matching 12 bases. V was pared by 3 bases and J by 2 bases, with 1 base of the junction left unmatched. The germline V gene has CDR1 MRHNA and CDR2 SNTAGT. This CDR3 region has 15 residues. DNA of the CDR3: TGTGCCAGCAGTGAAACTAGCGGGGGGCAAGAGACCCAGTACTTC. It yields the protein CASSETSGGQETQYF.

The V gene is TRBV28, the J gene TRBJ1-1; D is possibly TRBD1 (5 bases). V was trimmed by 7 bases and J by 3 bases, leaving 15 bases between them. The CDR3 consists of 14 residues. In germline, CDR1 is MDHEN, CDR2 SYDVKM. CDR3 region: CASTLAGGYTEAFF. The CDR3 DNA sequence: TGTGCCAGCACCCTCGCCGGGGGGTACACTGAAGCTTTCTTT.

The V gene is TRBV12-3 or TRBV12-4, the J gene TRBJ1-5, with a tentative D call TRBD1 (5 bases). The CDR3 totals 16 residues. Trimming took off 3 bases at V and 6 bases at J, with 18 bases between the two ends. DNA of the CDR3: TGTGCCAGCAGTTTGTGGGGCCGAACCTCCGGTCAGCCCCAGCATTTT. This encodes CASSLWGRTSGQPQHF.

V is TRBV10-2 and J is TRBJ2-1; 8 bases agree with TRBD2. The CDR3 is 16 amino acids. Germline assignment: CDR1 WSHSY and CDR2 SAAADI. V trimming: 7 bases; J trimming: 8 bases; junction bases outside the gene matches: 16. CDR3 in amino acids: CASNRVGTGGIHEQFF. The CDR3 DNA sequence: TGCGCCAGCAACCGTGTAGGAACGGGAGGGATCCATGAGCAGTTCTTC.

This clonotype was observed a few times. This sequence joins TRBV12-3 or TRBV12-4 and TRBJ1-5; D unclear. This CDR3 region has 13 residues. Trimming removed 7 bases from V and 3 bases from J, with 10 bases in between. CDR3 amino acids: CASNPGANQPQHF. CDR3 nucleotide sequence: TGTGCCAGCAATCCAGGCGCCAATCAGCCCCAGCATTTT.

This chain joins TRBV6-6 and TRBJ2-4; D is possibly TRBD2 (6 bases). CDR1 is MNHNY, CDR2 SVGAGI, per germline (reference sequence). This CDR3 region has 17 residues. V lost 0 bases, J lost 6 bases, and 18 bases lay in between. Here the CDR3 DNA reads TGTGCCAGCAGTTACTCGAATCCCGCGGTGGGAGGAAACATTCAGTACTTC. Translation: CASSYSNPAVGGNIQYF.

The J gene is TRBJ2-5, the V gene TRBV20-1; D remains ambiguous. Deletions cut 5 bases from V and 4 bases from J, with 8 bases between. The length of the CDR3 is 11 residues. Germline V gene lookup returns CDR1 DFQATT and CDR2 SNEGSKA (reference sequence). The CDR3 reads CSAFRSETQYF. Here the CDR3 DNA reads TGCAGTGCTTTCAGGTCAGAGACCCAGTACTTC.

This clonotype was seen ten or more times. The rearrangement uses TRBV5-4 and TRBJ2-7, with 7 bases lining up with TRBD1. CDR1 is SGHNT, CDR2 YYREEE, per germline (reference sequence). V trimming: 0 bases; J trimming: 5 bases; junction bases outside the gene matches: 11. The CDR3 runs 16 residues. The CDR3 spells CASSLARDSQVNEQYF. In DNA, the CDR3 is TGTGCCAGCAGCTTGGCCCGGGACAGTCAGGTTAACGAGCAGTACTTC.

This chain joins TRBV7-2 and TRBJ1-5, with unresolved D. CDR3 size: 15 residues. Germline CDR1 SGHTA, CDR2 FQGNSA. The germline V and J ends were trimmed by 8 bases and 1 base, with 15 bases remaining between them. The CDR3 is CASGLRLTSNQPQHF. CDR3 sequence (DNA): TGTGCCAGCGGCCTAAGGTTGACGAGCAATCAGCCCCAGCATTTT.

The rearrangement joins TRBV4-2 to TRBJ1-3; unclear D gene. Trimming took 0 bases from V and 0 from J, leaving 12 bases between them. The CDR3 covers 17 residues. Germline values: CDR1 LGHNA, CDR2 YNFKEQ. DNA for the CDR3: TGTGCCAGCAGCCAAGAAGGAACAGAACTCTCTGGAAACACCATATATTTT. Translation gives CASSQEGTELSGNTIYF.

The J gene is TRBJ2-7, the V gene TRBV5-5; D gene ambiguous. In germline, CDR1 is SGHKS, CDR2 YYEKEE (reference sequence). V lost 2 bases and J lost 2, with 5 bases in between. CDR3 size: 12 residues. CDR3 residues: CASSFGPYEQYV. In DNA, the CDR3 is TGTGCCAGCAGCTTCGGGCCCTACGAGCAGTACGTC.

This clonotype has just a few counts. This chain links TRBV4-3 with TRBJ1-1; TRBD1 might be the D (5 bases). Looked up from germline, CDR1 is LGHNA and CDR2 is YSLEER. The CDR3 length is 17 residues. V lost 4 bases and J 4 bases, leaving 22 bases between the germline ends. The CDR3, as DNA: TGCGCCAGCAGCCTCCCCCCAGGCCAACATGGGGCCACTGAAGCTTTCTTT. Amino acids: CASSLPPGQHGATEAFF.